This T cell receptor beta chain came from a study of cytomegalovirus exposure and HLA in healthy donors. This CDR3 comprises 13 residues. V dropped 0 bases and J dropped 5 bases, with 4 bases sitting between them. CDR1 is LGHNA, CDR2 YSLEER, per germline. PCR was performed using 60 Vbeta and 13 Jbeta primers. Only in-frame clones appear in the TCRdb table, and some are missing; sequencing was by immunoSEQ multiplex PCR. The sample shows 150,000 to 200,000 clones, about three quarters of them seen only once. The sample taken for sequencing was PBMCs. The TCR comes from a woman between 40 and 50 years old in good health and CMV-seropositive. This chain uses TRBV4-3 with TRBJ2-2, with D unclear. The CDR3 reads CASSQEQTGELFF. CDR3 nucleotides: TGCGCCAGCAGCCAAGAACAGACCGGGGAGCTGTTTTTT.